The 29 T cell receptor beta chains presented below share a single source sample, sequenced in a study of shared clonotypes between healthy human individuals (TCRdb year 2020). The library was built by means of the immunoSEQ multiplex PCR assay. Entries here come from immuneACCESS through TCRdb and include only in-frame sequences with V and J called. Some clones fail to appear in such tables; in the studies checked, an unresolved V gene covers under half of the shortfall, and the cause of the remainder is unknown. The sample includes roughly 1.4 million clones, with around 98.5% observed a single time. Clones ranked in the top ten supply approximately 0.4% of the sample. Sequencing used naive CD4+ T cells sorted from blood. This specimen's cell subset or site label, per the study, means: CD45RA+ positively selected. The origin of the receptors is a man in his thirties or forties in good health.

CDR3 nucleotide sequence: TGTGCCAGCAGCGTAGCGGGGGGCATCCGTACAGATACGCAGTATTTT. It translates to CASSVAGGIRTDTQYF. The chain uses TRBV9 and TRBJ2-3; tentative D call: TRBD2 (7 bases). The CDR3 has 16 amino acids. From germline, CDR1 is SGDLS and CDR2 YYNGEE. Trimming took off 0 bases at V and 3 bases at J, with 14 bases between the two ends.

The chain has TRBV30 and TRBJ1-1, with a possible D match to TRBD1 (5 bases). V was cut by 1 base and J by 5 bases, with 11 bases left in between. Germline CDR1 and CDR2: GTSNPN and SVGIG (reference sequence). The CDR3 loop spans 13 amino acids. CDR3 loop: CAWSDQEGTEAFF. In DNA form, the CDR3 reads TGTGCCTGGAGTGACCAGGAGGGGACTGAAGCTTTCTTT.

The chain has TRBV28 and TRBJ2-7; maybe TRBD2 (7 bases). V lost 7 bases and J 6 bases, leaving 19 bases between the germline ends. CDR1 is MDHEN, CDR2 SYDVKM, per germline. CDR3 length equals 14 residues. The CDR3 region has the DNA TGTGCCAGCACGCCTGGGGGGGCCTCGGGCGAGCAGTACTTC. Protein sequence: CASTPGGASGEQYF.

The chain joins TRBV2 to TRBJ1-4; D possibly corresponds to TRBD1 (5 bases). The V gene's germline CDR1 is SNHLY and CDR2 FYNNEI. Trimming took off 5 bases at V and 0 bases at J, with 7 bases between the two ends. The CDR3 totals 14 residues. The DNA of the CDR3 is TGTGCCAGCAGTTGGGACGCAACTAATGAAAAACTGTTTTTT. Amino acids: CASSWDATNEKLFF.

This chain links TRBV5-8 with TRBJ2-5, with 8 bases that match TRBD2. Losses at the gene ends were 5 bases for V and 6 bases for J; bases not matched to a gene: 6. The CDR3 is 13 amino acids. Germline values: CDR1 SGHTS, CDR2 YDEGEE. The DNA for the CDR3 is TGTGCCAGCAGGTCGGGACTAGGGCAGACCCAGTACTTC. It yields the protein CASRSGLGQTQYF.

This clone occurred a few times. This chain links TRBV29-1 with TRBJ2-5, with 14 bases aligning to TRBD2. The CDR3 is 14 residues long. Germline-derived CDR1 and CDR2 are SQVTM and ANQGSEA. The J segment lost 4 bases and the V segment lost 7 bases, leaving 5 bases of the junction unmatched. The CDR3 DNA is TGCAGCGGTACGACTAGCGGGAGGGGAGAGACCCAGTACTTC. This translates into CSGTTSGRGETQYF.

V gene TRBV15 combines with J gene TRBJ2-1; 7 positions agree with TRBD2. The CDR3 sequence is 15 residues long. Germline CDR1 LNHNV, CDR2 YYDKDF (reference sequence). J lost 5 bases, V lost 4 bases, and 8 bases had no gene match. The CDR3 sequence: CATSMLTSANNEQFF. Here the CDR3 DNA reads TGTGCCACCAGCATGCTTACTAGCGCAAACAATGAGCAGTTCTTC.

The J gene is TRBJ1-2, the V gene TRBV28, with 11 bases that match TRBD1. The CDR3 consists of 15 residues. Germline CDR1 reads MDHEN; CDR2 reads SYDVKM. The V segment lost 6 bases and the J segment 5 bases; nucleotides outside the gene matches: 8. CDR3 bases: TGTGCCAGCAGCTACTCGGGACAGGGGGAATATGGCTACACCTTC. Translating gives CASSYSGQGEYGYTF.

The rearrangement joins TRBV28 to TRBJ1-5; no clear D gene. This CDR3 is 15 amino acids long. The germline V and J ends were trimmed by 3 bases and 2 bases, with 11 bases remaining between them. Germline CDR1 MDHEN, CDR2 SYDVKM. This CDR3 reads CASSFPGSGNQPQHF. CDR3 DNA sequence: TGTGCCAGCAGTTTTCCGGGATCCGGCAATCAGCCCCAGCATTTT.

The chain employs TRBV5-1 and TRBJ1-2, with 9 bases aligning to TRBD1. The CDR3 covers 15 residues. J was trimmed by 4 bases and V by 3 bases; bases with no gene match: 7. Germline values: CDR1 SGHRS, CDR2 YFSETQ. CDR3 bases: TGCGCCAGCAGCTCGCCGGGACAGGGTTCCTATGGCTACACCTTC. This codes for CASSSPGQGSYGYTF.

The chain is built from TRBV18 and TRBJ2-3; 11 nucleotides align to TRBD1. Trimming removed 6 bases from V and 3 bases from J; junction bases left unmatched: 8. CDR1 KGHSH and CDR2 LQKENI come from the germline V gene. This CDR3 has 16 residues. DNA for the CDR3: TGTGCCAGCTCCCTCCAAGGGACAGGGGGAACAGATACGCAGTATTTT. Protein product: CASSLQGTGGTDTQYF.

The CDR3 bases are TGCAGCGTTGAAGGGGTATTCAGCGGGATTCAAGAGACCCAGTACTTC. Protein sequence: CSVEGVFSGIQETQYF. The rearrangement uses TRBV29-1 and TRBJ2-5; 7 positions agree with TRBD2. Germline CDR1 SQVTM, CDR2 ANQGSEA. This CDR3 contains 16 residues. V lost 1 base to trimming and J lost 2 bases; unmatched junction nucleotides: 10.

V is TRBV5-1 and J is TRBJ1-1; D remains ambiguous. In germline, CDR1 is SGHRS, CDR2 YFSETQ. The germline V and J ends were trimmed by 0 bases and 2 bases, with 11 bases remaining between them. This CDR3 is built from 15 residues. This CDR3 is CASSLVGGDNTEAFF. Written as DNA, the CDR3 is TGCGCCAGCAGCTTGGTTGGCGGTGATAACACTGAAGCTTTCTTT.

CDR3 sequence reads: CASSFTDRATEAFF. The CDR3 DNA reads TGTGCCAGCAGCTTTACCGACAGGGCGACTGAAGCTTTCTTT. The gene calls are TRBV7-8 and TRBJ1-1; 7 bases are shared with TRBD1. Trimming removed 3 bases from V and 5 bases from J; junction bases left unmatched: 6. This CDR3 comprises 14 residues. Germline lookup yields CDR1 SGHVS and CDR2 FQNEAQ.

The genes are TRBV30 and TRBJ2-7; possibly TRBD1 for D (6 bases). V lost 2 bases and J lost 1, with 12 bases in between. Per germline, CDR1 GTSNPN and CDR2 SVGIG (reference sequence). The CDR3 extends over 14 amino acids. The CDR3 is CAWSPHRESYEQYF. For the CDR3, the DNA is TGTGCCTGGAGTCCCCACAGGGAATCCTACGAGCAGTACTTC.

The chain carries TRBV5-1 and TRBJ2-3; D is ambiguous. Trimming stripped 4 bases from V and 0 bases from J, with 27 bases between. The CDR3 is 20 residues long. The germline CDR1 and CDR2 sequences are SGHRS and YFSETQ. The CDR3 region is CASSLPVGRVGPVSTDTQYF. The CDR3 nucleotides are TGCGCCAGCAGCCTCCCAGTCGGTCGGGTAGGCCCTGTTAGCACAGATACGCAGTATTTT.

The chain combines TRBV30 with TRBJ1-4; D gene uncertain. Trimming cost V 1 base and J 15 bases, with 12 bases left between them. CDR3 length equals 11 residues. Germline values: CDR1 GTSNPN, CDR2 SVGIG (reference sequence). As DNA, the CDR3 is TGTGCCTGGAGTGAGAATCAATCGTTGTTTTTT. Translating gives CAWSENQSLFF.

CDR3 in DNA: TGTGCCACCCACCAGAGGACTGAAGCTTTCTTT. Translated, it gives CATHQRTEAFF. V gene TRBV28 combines with J gene TRBJ1-1; no definite D call. The CDR3 loop spans 11 amino acids. Germline V gene data show CDR1 as MDHEN and CDR2 as SYDVKM. V was clipped by 10 bases and J by 5 bases, with 11 bases between them.

The rearrangement links TRBV18 to TRBJ2-7, with 8 bases fitting TRBD2. With V trimmed by 3 bases and J by 3 bases, 7 bases remained unmatched. The CDR3 spans 15 residues. Germline values: CDR1 KGHSH, CDR2 LQKENI. The CDR3 sequence is CASSPAGGEVYEQYF. The CDR3 nucleotides read TGTGCCAGCTCACCGGCGGGAGGCGAGGTCTACGAGCAGTACTTC.

The rearrangement uses TRBV28 and TRBJ2-5; D call uncertain. The ends were cut back, 4 bases at V and 7 bases at J, with 10 bases in the middle. In germline, CDR1 is MDHEN, CDR2 SYDVKM. The CDR3 contains 12 residues. The CDR3 loop reads CASSSFPGTQYF. The CDR3 DNA reads as TGTGCCAGCAGTTCCTTTCCGGGGACCCAGTACTTC.

The chain links TRBV27 to TRBJ2-7, with 8 positions matching TRBD1. CDR3 size: 15 residues. V lost 3 bases, J lost 2 bases, and 6 bases stayed unmatched. In germline, CDR1 is MNHEY, CDR2 SMNVEV (reference sequence). The DNA of the CDR3 is TGTGCCAGCAGTTTCCACGGACAGGGCGCCTACGAGCAGTACTTC. Protein: CASSFHGQGAYEQYF.

This chain links TRBV5-1 with TRBJ2-1; 15 positions agree with TRBD2. With 0 bases clipped from V and 7 bases from J, the junction kept 8 bases outside the gene matches. The CDR3 consists of 18 residues. In germline, CDR1 is SGHRS, CDR2 YFSETQ. The CDR3: CASSLGTSGRAFRNEQFF. The CDR3 nucleotides read TGCGCCAGCAGCTTGGGGACTAGCGGGAGGGCCTTTCGGAATGAGCAGTTCTTC.

This chain joins TRBV6-1 and TRBJ1-5; D remains ambiguous. This CDR3 is built from 13 residues. The germline CDR1 and CDR2 sequences are MNHNS and SASEGT. Trimming took off 3 bases at V and 5 bases at J, with 8 bases between the two ends. CDR3 sequence: CASSDRRDQPQHF. The CDR3 coding sequence is TGTGCCAGCAGTGATAGGAGGGATCAGCCCCAGCATTTT.

The rearrangement joins TRBV7-8 to TRBJ2-7; possibly TRBD1 or TRBD2 for D (5 bases each). The V end was cut by 5 bases, the J end by 6 bases, with 23 bases between. The CDR3 runs 16 residues. Germline V gene sequence: CDR1 SGHVS, CDR2 FQNEAQ. The CDR3 DNA reads TGTGCCAGCAGCATAATCGACGGAGCAGGGAGTTTCGAGCAGTACTTC. It codes for CASSIIDGAGSFEQYF.

The table lists this clone with a count of one. This rearrangement joins TRBV20-1 to TRBJ2-1; D gene unclear. V lost 3 bases and J lost 7, with 7 bases in between. From germline, CDR1 is DFQATT and CDR2 SNEGSKA (reference sequence). The CDR3 runs 11 residues. DNA of the CDR3: TGCAGTGCTAGGGTCTTTAATGAGCAGTTCTTC. It codes for CSARVFNEQFF.

The rearrangement joins TRBV10-2 to TRBJ2-7; 8 bases are a match to TRBD2. Germline values: CDR1 WSHSY, CDR2 SAAADI. The CDR3 sequence is 16 residues long. V was clipped by 2 bases and J by 4 bases; unmatched bases: 10. CDR3 nucleotide sequence: TGCGCCAGCAGTGAGACCAACGGGGGGGGCAGGTACGAGCAGTACTTC. Its translation: CASSETNGGGRYEQYF.

This clone was recorded once. Other DNA sequences from this sample encode an identical CDR3 as well. V and J are TRBV11-2 and TRBJ2-3; D remains unclear. The V end lost 3 bases, the J end lost 4 bases, and 8 bases lay between the germline ends. Germline CDR1 SGHAT, CDR2 FQNNGV. The CDR3 has 13 amino acids. For the CDR3, the DNA is TGTGCCAGCAGCTTGGTTGGATCAGATACGCAGTATTTT. Encoded protein: CASSLVGSDTQYF.

The chain carries TRBV29-1 and TRBJ2-1; possibly TRBD2 for D (5 bases). Deletions cut 6 bases from V and 13 bases from J, with 25 bases between. The germline gives CDR1 SQVTM, CDR2 ANQGSEA. The CDR3 consists of 14 residues. The CDR3 DNA reads as TGCAGCGTAAATGCCCTAGCTGCCCAGGTCCCACAGTTCTTC. It translates to CSVNALAAQVPQFF.

The gene calls are TRBV2 and TRBJ1-5, with 9 positions matching TRBD1. Per germline, CDR1 SNHLY and CDR2 FYNNEI. Germline trimming cut 8 bases from V and 4 bases from J; bases unmatched to any gene: 3. This CDR3 contains 13 residues. The CDR3 nucleotides read TGTGCCAGCGGGGACAGGGTAAATCAGCCCCAGCATTTT. It encodes CASGDRVNQPQHF.